A single sample gave rise to the 20 T cell receptor beta chains below, sequenced in a study of shared clonotypes between healthy human individuals. The assay was immunoSEQ multiplex PCR, and TCRdb's table has in-frame clones only and misses some. Found here are about 1 million clones, about 76% of them singletons; the top ten hold around 1.5%. The sequenced sample consisted of memory CD4+ T cells sorted from blood. As to subset: CD45RA-negative fraction. These receptors all come from a man aged 18 to 35 in good health.

The chain employs TRBV10-3 and TRBJ2-2; TRBD1 is a possible D gene (7 bases). The CDR3 contains 14 residues. Germline V gene data show CDR1 as ENHRY and CDR2 as SYGVKD. V was trimmed by 8 bases and J by 4 bases, leaving 14 bases between them. CDR3 bases: TGTGCCATCGGCAGACAGGGAGGCACCGGGGAGCTGTTTTTT. Its protein product is CAIGRQGGTGELFF.

The gene calls are TRBV1 and TRBJ2-5; the table calls TRBD1, which could not be checked here. TRBV1 is termed a pseudogene. CDR3 length: 15 amino acids. The CDR3: CTSSKPAWAQETQYF. The CDR3 coding sequence is TGCACCAGCAGCAAACCTGCGTGGGCCCAAGAGACCCAGTACTTC.

Points on this clone: Since a much larger clone is just one base distant, this may be a read error. This sequence joins TRBV7-9 and TRBJ2-2; D remains unclear. Germline values: CDR1 SEHNR, CDR2 FQNEAQ (reference sequence). Trimming stripped 3 bases from V and 1 base from J, with 3 bases between. This CDR3 spans 13 amino acids. The CDR3 sequence is CASSFGNTGELFF. The DNA for the CDR3 is TGTGCCAGCAGCTTCGGGAACACCGGGGAGCTGTTTTTT.

The chain uses TRBV13 and TRBJ2-2, with 9 bases aligning to TRBD1. Germline V gene sequence: CDR1 PRHDT, CDR2 FYEKMQ (reference sequence). V lost 0 bases and J lost 3; bases outside the gene matches: 5. The CDR3 loop spans 17 amino acids. CDR3: CASSLGLGQGDTGELFF. CDR3 DNA: TGTGCCAGCAGCTTAGGCTTGGGACAGGGAGACACCGGGGAGCTGTTTTTT. The variable domain in full, completed from reference TRBV13 and TRBJ2-2, reads AAGVIQSPRHLIKEKRETATLKCYPIPRHDTVYWYQQGPGQDPQFLISFYEKMQSDKGSIPDRFSAQQFSDYHSELNMSSLELGDSALYFCASSLGLGQGDTGELFFGEGSRLTVL.

The rearrangement joins TRBV5-1 to TRBJ2-7; D not certain. CDR3 size: 14 residues. Germline V gives CDR1 SGHRS, CDR2 YFSETQ. Trimming removed 0 bases at V and 2 bases at J, with 9 bases between. In DNA form, the CDR3 reads TGCGCCAGCAGCTTGGATCCAAGGACCTACGAGCAGTACTTC. This encodes CASSLDPRTYEQYF.

The rearrangement links TRBV5-1 to TRBJ2-1, with 11 bases fitting TRBD2. This CDR3 region has 14 residues. Losses at the gene ends were 4 bases for V and 9 bases for J; bases not matched to a gene: 6. The V gene's germline CDR1 is SGHRS and CDR2 YFSETQ. The CDR3 protein is CASSATSGSTEQFF. The CDR3 nucleotides read TGCGCCAGCAGCGCTACTAGCGGGAGTACTGAGCAGTTCTTC.

The chain has TRBV30 and TRBJ2-4; D assignment may be TRBD1 or TRBD2 (7 bases each). Trimming removed 5 bases from V and 2 bases from J, with 25 bases in between. The CDR3 is 18 amino acids. CDR1 GTSNPN and CDR2 SVGIG come from the germline V gene (reference sequence). In DNA form, the CDR3 reads TGTGCCTGGGGGAGGGGGCCGAGCCCAGGACGGACCAAAAACATTCAGTACTTC. Protein sequence: CAWGRGPSPGRTKNIQYF.

To note about this clone: Distinct nucleotide sequences in the sample also encode this CDR3. This chain uses TRBV20-1 with TRBJ2-5; D is unresolved. The germline V gene encodes CDR1 DFQATT and CDR2 SNEGSKA (reference sequence). The CDR3 covers 11 residues. With 3 bases removed from V and 5 bases from J, the gap between germline ends came to 7 bases. CDR3 sequence: CSARGRETQYF. The CDR3 nucleotides read TGCAGTGCTAGGGGTCGTGAGACCCAGTACTTC.

This chain uses TRBV30 with TRBJ2-5; 9 bases line up with TRBD1. CDR3 length equals 15 residues. Trimming took 1 base from V and 5 from J; bases not matched to a gene: 8. Germline CDR1 is GTSNPN and CDR2 is SVGIG (reference sequence). The CDR3 DNA is TGTGCCTGGAGTGGGGGGACAGGGTACGGGGAGACCCAGTACTTC. Its translation: CAWSGGTGYGETQYF.

The rearrangement joins TRBV5-4 to TRBJ2-1, with TRBD1 matching over 9 bases. The CDR3 has 13 residues. The germline CDR1 and CDR2 sequences are SGHNT and YYREEE (reference sequence). Trimming cost V 3 bases and J 13 bases; bases outside gene matches: 8. The CDR3 sequence is CASSWDPGQGQFF. The CDR3 bases are TGTGCCAGCAGCTGGGACCCGGGACAGGGTCAGTTCTTC.

The chain has TRBV6-1 and TRBJ1-5, with D unresolved. Looked up from germline, CDR1 is MNHNS and CDR2 is SASEGT. Trimming shortened V by 2 bases and J by 0 bases, and 5 bases separated the two germline ends. The CDR3 runs to 14 residues. This CDR3 reads CASSENNSNQPQHF. In DNA form, the CDR3 reads TGTGCCAGCAGTGAAAATAATAGCAATCAGCCCCAGCATTTT.

The chain employs TRBV7-2 and TRBJ2-7; 7 bases match TRBD1. Germline V gene sequence: CDR1 SGHTA, CDR2 FQGNSA. V lost 4 bases to trimming and J lost 3 bases; unmatched junction nucleotides: 6. CDR3 length: 14 residues. The CDR3 protein is CASSSDRANYEQYF. CDR3 nucleotide sequence: TGTGCCAGCAGCTCCGACAGGGCTAACTACGAGCAGTACTTC.

This clone was recorded at least ten times. The rearrangement links TRBV28 to TRBJ1-3; TRBD1 might be the D (5 bases). The CDR3 contains 16 residues. The germline gives CDR1 MDHEN, CDR2 SYDVKM. With 4 bases removed from V and 2 bases from J, the gap between germline ends came to 15 bases. The CDR3 here is CASSSGTKITGNTIYF. CDR3 nucleotides: TGTGCCAGCAGTTCCGGGACGAAGATTACTGGAAACACCATATATTTT.

About this clone itself: This sample includes further DNA sequences coding for the same CDR3. The rearrangement joins TRBV28 to TRBJ1-5; D possibly corresponds to TRBD1 (5 bases). The CDR3 contains 14 residues. Germline CDR1 and CDR2: MDHEN and SYDVKM. V was shortened by 5 bases and J by 6 bases, with 14 bases between the two germline ends. The CDR3 DNA reads TGTGCCAGCAGTCTCGGGGGACTCGGTCAGCCCCAGCATTTT. Its protein is CASSLGGLGQPQHF.

The chain has TRBV10-1 and TRBJ2-7; possibly TRBD1 for D (5 bases). V was cut by 6 bases and J by 9 bases, with 15 bases left in between. The CDR3 is made up of 12 amino acids. The V gene's germline CDR1 is WNHNN and CDR2 SYGVQD (reference sequence). The CDR3 bases are TGCGCCAGCAGCCCCGGACATATCGGGCAGTACTTC. Translation gives CASSPGHIGQYF.

V usage is TRBV5-1 and J usage is TRBJ2-1, with 7 bases that match TRBD2. The CDR3 runs 14 residues. The germline V gene has CDR1 SGHRS and CDR2 YFSETQ. Trimming removed 0 bases from V and 8 bases from J; junction bases left unmatched: 5. CDR3 residues: CASSLVTSSHEQFF. The CDR3 DNA reads TGCGCCAGCAGCTTGGTGACTAGCAGCCATGAGCAGTTCTTC.

This clone was recorded a few times. The gene calls are TRBV10-3 and TRBJ2-5; D is ambiguous. With 4 bases removed from V and 5 bases from J, the gap between germline ends came to 8 bases. Germline-derived CDR1 and CDR2 are ENHRY and SYGVKD. This CDR3 is 12 amino acids long. CDR3 sequence reads: CAISGLTETQYF. As DNA, the CDR3 is TGTGCCATCAGTGGGCTAACGGAGACCCAGTACTTC.

The chain uses TRBV2 and TRBJ1-5, with D possibly being TRBD1 (6 bases). CDR3 size: 17 residues. Germline V CDR1 and CDR2: SNHLY, FYNNEI. The V and J ends lost 5 bases and 0 bases respectively, with 17 bases between them. CDR3 sequence reads: CASSYTFGGNSNQPQHF. The CDR3 region has the DNA TGTGCCAGCAGTTACACATTCGGGGGCAATAGCAATCAGCCCCAGCATTTT.

The rearrangement uses TRBV11-2 and TRBJ2-7; TRBD1 might be the D (6 bases). The CDR3 is made up of 14 amino acids. V lost 2 bases to trimming and J lost 6 bases, with 14 bases between them. Germline CDR1 is SGHAT and CDR2 is FQNNGV. CDR3 sequence: CASSLQGTVVEQYF. DNA for the CDR3: TGTGCCAGCAGCTTACAGGGGACCGTTGTCGAGCAGTACTTC.

The CDR3 sequence: CASSLVGRGASYEQYF. The CDR3 bases are TGTGCCAGCAGCTTAGTAGGGCGGGGGGCCAGCTACGAGCAGTACTTC. The chain is built from TRBV7-9 and TRBJ2-7; 8 positions match TRBD2. In germline, CDR1 is SEHNR, CDR2 FQNEAQ (reference sequence). This CDR3 contains 16 residues. V was pared by 1 base and J by 3 bases, with 8 bases of the junction left unmatched.